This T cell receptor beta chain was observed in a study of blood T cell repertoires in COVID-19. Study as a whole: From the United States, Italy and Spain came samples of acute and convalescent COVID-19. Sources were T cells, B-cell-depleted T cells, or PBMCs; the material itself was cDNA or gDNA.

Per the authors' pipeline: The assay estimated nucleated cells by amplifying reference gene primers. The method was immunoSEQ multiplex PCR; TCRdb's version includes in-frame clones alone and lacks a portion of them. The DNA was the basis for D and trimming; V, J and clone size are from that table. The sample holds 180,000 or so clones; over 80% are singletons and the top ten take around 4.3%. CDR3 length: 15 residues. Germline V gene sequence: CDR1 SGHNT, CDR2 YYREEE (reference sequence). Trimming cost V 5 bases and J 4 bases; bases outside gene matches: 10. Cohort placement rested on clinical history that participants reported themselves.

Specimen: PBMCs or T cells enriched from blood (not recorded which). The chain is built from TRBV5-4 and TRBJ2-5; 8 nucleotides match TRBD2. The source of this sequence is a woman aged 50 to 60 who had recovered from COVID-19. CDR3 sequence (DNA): TGTGCCAGCAGGGGGGGAGCGGGGGCCCCAGAGACCCAGTACTTC. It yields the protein CASRGGAGAPETQYF.